The entry that follows covers one T cell receptor beta chain sequence. Its specificity is unknown. Other DNA sequences in the same sample also yield this CDR3. Sequencing used immunoSEQ multiplex PCR; TCRdb keeps in-frame clones, though not all of them. The data hold some 800,000 clones, with 80% to 95% observed a single time. The sample originates from a study of shared clonotypes between healthy human individuals. Germline V gives CDR1 SGHNT, CDR2 YYREEE (reference sequence). CDR3 length: 11 residues. V was clipped by 4 bases and J by 6 bases, with 8 bases between them. Study results and limitations: Across a handful of donors, naive CD4 shared roughly 5%, naive CD8 more than 3%, memory CD4 roughly 2.4%, memory CD8 0.4% to 0.5%.

Terminally differentiated effector memory CD45RA+ cells were excluded by CCR7 positive selection of CD45RO-negative cells. Each donor was a Caucasian adult residing in Nashville, Tennessee. The sequenced sample was naive CD8+ T cells sorted from blood. V is TRBV5-4 and J is TRBJ2-7; the D is unclear. This TCR came from a man aged 30 to 45 in good health. CDR3 DNA: TGTGCCAGCAGCCTACTTGGCGAGCAGTACTTC. It yields the protein CASSLLGEQYF.